Listed below are T cell receptor beta chains from one sample, sequenced in a study of shared clonotypes between healthy human individuals. Sequencing was performed with immunoSEQ multiplex PCR; in TCRdb, only in-frame clones are kept and a portion is missing. The repertoire holds about 320,000 clones, 80% to 90% seen once, with roughly 15% in the top ten. The sequencing sample was made of memory CD8+ T cells sorted from blood. Source of these receptors: a man aged 18 to 29 in good health. Each CDR3 is given with its conserved first and last residue. D genes are given only for firm matches. Clone size is not always given. Where it is, it says once, few, many or a class for expanded clones.

>TRBV7-8|.|TRBJ2-7|.
TGTGCCAGCAGCTTCCAGGGAGACGAGCAGTACTTC
CASSFQGDEQYF
>TRBV11-2|.|TRBJ2-7|.
TGTGCCAGCACCCCCCCTCGGTCCGAGAGTCCCTACGAGCAGTACTTC
CASTPPRSESPYEQYF
>TRBV5-3|.|TRBJ1-5|.
TGTGCCAGAAGCTTGCCGAAAGGTAGGGGTCAGCCCCAGCATTTT
CARSLPKGRGQPQHF
>TRBV9|.|TRBJ1-5|.
TGTGCCAGCAGCGTAGGGTCGGGTCAGCCCCAGCATTTT
CASSVGSGQPQHF
>TRBV29-1|TRBD2|TRBJ2-1|.
TGCAGCGTTGTTGGGGACTATTACAATGAGCAGTTCTTC
CSVVGDYYNEQFF
>TRBV27|TRBD2|TRBJ2-1|.
TGTGCCAGCAGTCCATCAGCGGGAGGGCGATACAATGAGCAGTTCTTC
CASSPSAGGRYNEQFF
>TRBV6-5|.|TRBJ2-2|once
TGTGCCAGCAGTTACACCGGGAACACCGGGGAGCTGTTTTTT
CASSYTGNTGELFF
>TRBV4-1|.|TRBJ1-6|.
TGCGCCAGCAGCCAAGGTAGCCGGGTTGGGGGCTACAATTCACCCCTCCACTTT
CASSQGSRVGGYNSPLHF
>TRBV30|.|TRBJ1-1|few
TGTGCCTGGAGTTGGACGGAGAACACTGAAGCTTTCTTT
CAWSWTENTEAFF
>TRBV27|.|TRBJ1-1|.
TGTGCCAGCAGTTTTGGTGGTGACACTGAAGCTTTCTTT
CASSFGGDTEAFF
>TRBV29-1|TRBD2|TRBJ2-2|medium-sized
TGCAGCGTTGAATTGGCGGGGGATAACACCGGGGAGCTGTTTTTT
CSVELAGDNTGELFF
>TRBV7-9|TRBD1|TRBJ2-7|.
TGTGCCAGCAGCCCTGGGACAGGACAAATGTACGAGCAGTACTTC
CASSPGTGQMYEQYF
>TRBV10-2|TRBD1|TRBJ1-4|.
TGCGCCACCAAAACCGGGACAGGGGAGGATGAAAAACTGTTTTTT
CATKTGTGEDEKLFF
>TRBV9|.|TRBJ2-1|.
TGTGCCAGCAGTGGAAGACTCGGTGAGCAGTTCTTC
CASSGRLGEQFF
>TRBV9|TRBD2|TRBJ2-7|.
TGTGCCAGCAGCGTAGGGATCGCGGGGGCCTACGAGCAGTACTTC
CASSVGIAGAYEQYF
>TRBV5-1|.|TRBJ1-1|.
TGCGCCAGCAGCCCCAGGGGAGGAACTGAAGCTTTCTTT
CASSPRGGTEAFF
>TRBV4-3|.|TRBJ2-3|.
TGCGCCAGCAGCCAAGTTTGGGCTAGCGGCACAGATACGCAGTATTTT
CASSQVWASGTDTQYF
>TRBV5-1|.|TRBJ1-1|once
TGCGCCAGCAGCTTGGGCCCAGGTTCCCGGACGAACACTGAAGCTTTCTTT
CASSLGPGSRTNTEAFF
>TRBV7-8|.|TRBJ1-2|.
TGTGCCAGCAGCGTCCACGGGGGCTTTAGTGGCTACACCTTC
CASSVHGGFSGYTF
>TRBV21-1|.|TRBJ1-1|few
TGTGCCAGCAGCAATCTTGGGGGAACAACTGAAGCTTTCTTT
CASSNLGGTTEAFF
>TRBV5-1|.|TRBJ2-3|.
TGCGCCAGCAGTAAGCCGGGAAGCACAGATACGCAGTATTTT
CASSKPGSTDTQYF
>TRBV28|.|TRBJ1-1|.
TGTGCCAGCAGACCCGAGGCAGGGAGGAGCACTGAAGCTTTCTTT
CASRPEAGRSTEAFF
>TRBV5-6|.|TRBJ2-1|once
TGTGCCAGCAGCTTTGGGGGATCGTCTAGGAATGAGCAGTTCTTC
CASSFGGSSRNEQFF
>TRBV19|.|TRBJ1-5|.
TGTGCCAGTGAGCAAGGGGTCGGCAATCAGCCCCAGCATTTT
CASEQGVGNQPQHF
>TRBV11-2|TRBD1|TRBJ2-7|.
TGTGCCAGCAGCCATGGACAGGGGTTATCCTACGAGCAGTACTTC
CASSHGQGLSYEQYF
>TRBV6-6|.|TRBJ2-7|.
TGTGCCAGCAGTTACCCGGGCCACGAGCAGTACTTC
CASSYPGHEQYF
>TRBV9|TRBD2|TRBJ2-1|few
TGTGCCAGCAGCGTAGAGGAGCAGCGGGGCTACAATGAGCAGTTCTTC
CASSVEEQRGYNEQFF
>TRBV10-3|TRBD1|TRBJ2-1|.
TGTGCCATCAGTGACCCACAGGGGGTTACCTACAATGAGCAGTTCTTC
CAISDPQGVTYNEQFF
>TRBV6-6|.|TRBJ2-7|.
TGTGCCAGCACACCTTTATGGAGGGTTCCCTACGAGCAGTACTTC
CASTPLWRVPYEQYF
>TRBV5-6|.|TRBJ1-4|.
TGTGCCAGCAGCTTGGCCACCGGGATACTAGGTGAAAAACTGTTTTTT
CASSLATGILGEKLFF
>TRBV6-5|.|TRBJ2-2|.
TGTGCCAGCGGACTTACGATGGGCGGGGAGCTGTTTTTT
CASGLTMGGELFF
>TRBV9|.|TRBJ2-2|.
TGTGCCAGCAGTCTTAAACAGGAGAACACCGGGGAGCTGTTTTTT
CASSLKQENTGELFF
>TRBV19|.|TRBJ2-2|few
TGTGCCAGTAGTATTGGGGTCCGGGAGCTGTTTTTT
CASSIGVRELFF
>TRBV6-6|.|TRBJ1-5|.
TGTGCCAGCAGTTACGGCCACGATCAGCCCCAGCATTTT
CASSYGHDQPQHF
>TRBV11-2|.|TRBJ2-2|.
TGTGCCAGCAGCTTAGTATGGGAGCTGTTTTTT
CASSLVWELFF
>TRBV30|.|TRBJ2-7|.
TGTGCCTGGAGTATAGGTTCGACCTACGAGCAGTACTTC
CAWSIGSTYEQYF
>TRBV9|.|TRBJ2-1|.
TGTGCCAGCAGCGTAGGACAGAATGAGCAGTTCTTC
CASSVGQNEQFF
>TRBV10-2|.|TRBJ1-1|.
TGCGCCAGCAGTGAAAGGCCCGGACAGTTGAACACTGAAGCTTTCTTT
CASSERPGQLNTEAFF
>TRBV5-8|TRBD2|TRBJ2-7|.
TGTGCCAGCAGCTTGCGCGGGGGCTCCTACGAGCAGTACTTC
CASSLRGGSYEQYF
>TRBV29-1|TRBD2|TRBJ2-3|.
TGCAGCGTTGTGGGCGGGGGGGCGAAAACAGATACGCAGTATTTT
CSVVGGGAKTDTQYF
>TRBV7-9|.|TRBJ2-7|.
TGTGCCAGCAGCTCCCAGGACAGCGCCCTGTCCTACGAGCAGTACTTC
CASSSQDSALSYEQYF
>TRBV28|.|TRBJ2-5|.
TGTGCCAGCAGTGAGACACCGAAAGACCAAGAGACCCAGTACTTC
CASSETPKDQETQYF
>TRBV28|TRBD1|TRBJ2-7|once
TGTGCCAGCAGTTTATGGGGAGAGGGGGCTTACGAGCAGTACTTC
CASSLWGEGAYEQYF
>TRBV14|.|TRBJ1-1|.
TGTGCCAGCAGCCAAGATAGGGTCCCAGCTTTCTTT
CASSQDRVPAFF
>TRBV2|.|TRBJ2-1|.
TGTGCCAGCAGTGACCCTATCCCTGGGACTCCTGACAATGAGCAGTTCTTC
CASSDPIPGTPDNEQFF